Listed below are T cell receptor beta chains from one sample, sequenced in a study of blood T cell repertoires in COVID-19. Profiled with immunoSEQ multiplex PCR; TCRdb holds only in-frame clones, not every one. Here the sample spans over 130,000 clones, 87% being singletons. Sequencing used peripheral blood. The receptors derive from a woman in her sixties or seventies with active or convalescent COVID-19. Each CDR3 is given without its conserved first and last residue.

v_gene	j_gene	CDR3aa
TRBV6-6	TRBJ2-4	ASSQTGTGSAKNIQY
TRBV6-6	TRBJ1-5	ASSPRPREGHSNQPQH
TRBV4-3	TRBJ1-2	ASSQGTGSLPIYGYT
TRBV7-8	TRBJ2-3	ASSFGQGDLDTQY
TRBV10-3	TRBJ2-2	AIKGTGGTNTGELF
TRBV7-9	TRBJ1-5	ASSFTGSLSNQPQH
TRBV7-2	TRBJ1-1	ASSLYGGSGTEAF
TRBV5-4	TRBJ1-4	ASSVGTGVLTNEKLF
TRBV30	TRBJ2-2	AWSKSSVTTGELF
TRBV15	TRBJ2-3	ATSETGSDTQY
TRBV7-9	TRBJ2-3	ASSSTSGGATDTQY
TRBV10-3	TRBJ1-1	AISESPPTGNTEAF
TRBV6-1	TRBJ1-2	ASSETGFRGYT
TRBV5-1	TRBJ2-3	ASSFQRGGRDTQY
TRBV7-2	TRBJ1-1	ASSPGQGASVAF
TRBV12-3/TRBV12-4	TRBJ1-1	ASSPRVEKAF
TRBV19	TRBJ2-1	ASSIGWLAGRYNEQF
TRBV9	TRBJ1-1	ASSLTGRDTEAF
TRBV3-1/TRBV3-2	TRBJ2-3	ASSQSPGTSGDTQY
TRBV15	TRBJ2-3	ATSRSGQGADTQY
TRBV6-5	TRBJ1-4	ASSYSFQGSEKLF
TRBV4-2	TRBJ1-3	ASSQTQGAGNTIY
TRBV5-1	TRBJ2-3	ASSLPTGGTDTQY
TRBV4-3	TRBJ2-3	ASSQMSQSTDTQY